The present entry profiles one T cell receptor beta chain with its context. At one boundary the junction diverges from the germline segment, which might be a read error. This sample is drawn from a study of tumor-infiltrating lymphocytes in oesophageal squamous cell carcinoma. The CDR3 covers 14 residues. Via MiXCR, TCRdb re-called the PCR reads, giving one row per CDR3 protein. Of over 10,000 distinct CDR3 sequences in the sample, more than 55% were seen once. Sequenced: esophageal tumor tissue. This sequence was found in a female donor with esophageal squamous cell carcinoma. The rearrangement uses TRBV12-3 or TRBV12-4 and TRBJ1-1; 7 positions agree with TRBD1. The DNA for the CDR3 is TGTGCCAGCAGCCGCGGGGGACAGCACTACGAGCAGTACTTT. The encoded protein is CASSRGGQHYEQYF.